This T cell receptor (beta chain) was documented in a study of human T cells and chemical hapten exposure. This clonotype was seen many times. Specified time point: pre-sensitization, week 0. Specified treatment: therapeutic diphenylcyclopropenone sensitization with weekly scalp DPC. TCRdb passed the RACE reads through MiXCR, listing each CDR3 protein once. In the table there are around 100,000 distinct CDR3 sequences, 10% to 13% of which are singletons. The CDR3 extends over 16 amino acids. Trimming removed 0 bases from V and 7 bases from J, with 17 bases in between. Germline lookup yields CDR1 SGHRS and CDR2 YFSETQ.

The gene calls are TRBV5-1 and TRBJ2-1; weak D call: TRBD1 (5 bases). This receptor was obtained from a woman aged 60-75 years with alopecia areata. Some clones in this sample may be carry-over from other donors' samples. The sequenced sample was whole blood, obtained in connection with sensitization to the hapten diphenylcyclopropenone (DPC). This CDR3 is CASSLDWNRPFNEQFF. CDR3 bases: TGCGCCAGCAGCTTGGACTGGAACAGGCCTTTTAATGAGCAGTTCTTC.